The rows below give T cell receptor beta chains drawn from one sample of a study of blood T cell repertoires in COVID-19. Clones were sequenced by immunoSEQ multiplex PCR, and TCRdb holds only the in-frame ones, with some missing. The sample carries approximately 15,000 clones, over 70% recorded once. The sample comprised peripheral blood. The origin of the receptors is a woman in her 70s with active COVID-19. CDR3s include the opening cysteine and the closing phenylalanine or tryptophan. Fields, in order: V gene, D gene, J gene, clone size, CDR3 protein, CDR3 DNA. A D gene is named only where the DNA matches it firmly. Clone size is not always given. Where it is, it says once, few, many or a class for expanded clones.

v_call: TRBV20-1
d_call: -
j_call: TRBJ2-7
clone_size: -
cdr3_aa: CSGGYEQYF
cdr3_nt: TGCAGTGGAGGGTACGAGCAGTACTTC

v_call: TRBV4-3
d_call: -
j_call: TRBJ2-1
clone_size: -
cdr3_aa: CASSQLRSPFNEQFF
cdr3_nt: TGCGCCAGCAGCCAACTCCGGAGCCCGTTCAATGAGCAGTTCTTC

v_call: TRBV6-2/TRBV6-3
d_call: -
j_call: TRBJ2-5
clone_size: -
cdr3_aa: CASSRQDKAFLQETQYF
cdr3_nt: TGTGCCAGCAGCAGGCAGGACAAAGCCTTTCTCCAAGAGACCCAGTACTTC

v_call: TRBV4-1
d_call: TRBD2
j_call: TRBJ2-1
clone_size: -
cdr3_aa: CASSQDISGGTYNEQFF
cdr3_nt: TGCGCCAGCAGCCAAGACATTAGCGGGGGGACCTACAATGAGCAGTTCTTC

v_call: TRBV28
d_call: -
j_call: TRBJ1-4
clone_size: -
cdr3_aa: CASSLPGGRREKLFF
cdr3_nt: TGTGCCAGCAGTTTGCCCGGGGGGCGCAGGGAAAAACTGTTTTTT

v_call: TRBV28
d_call: TRBD1
j_call: TRBJ1-6
clone_size: -
cdr3_aa: CASSSPRDRASSPLHF
cdr3_nt: TGTGCCAGCAGCTCACCCCGGGACAGGGCTAGTTCACCCCTCCACTTT

v_call: TRBV28
d_call: TRBD2
j_call: TRBJ2-5
clone_size: few
cdr3_aa: CASRPESGSGSETQYF
cdr3_nt: TGTGCCAGCAGGCCAGAAAGCGGGAGTGGGTCGGAGACCCAGTACTTC

v_call: TRBV3-1/TRBV3-2
d_call: TRBD2
j_call: TRBJ2-1
clone_size: -
cdr3_aa: CASSQGGGTSCFF
cdr3_nt: TGTGCCAGCAGCCAAGGGGGCGGGACTAGTTGCTTCTTC

v_call: TRBV19
d_call: -
j_call: TRBJ2-1
clone_size: -
cdr3_aa: CASRGTRSSYNEQFF
cdr3_nt: TGTGCCAGTCGGGGGACGCGGAGCTCCTACAATGAGCAGTTCTTC

v_call: TRBV3-1/TRBV3-2
d_call: TRBD1
j_call: TRBJ2-1
clone_size: once
cdr3_aa: CASSKRTGGDNEQFF
cdr3_nt: TGTGCCAGCAGCAAACGGACAGGGGGGGACAATGAGCAGTTCTTC

v_call: TRBV24-1
d_call: TRBD2
j_call: TRBJ2-2
clone_size: -
cdr3_aa: CATAEGTSGYTGELFF
cdr3_nt: TGTGCCACCGCAGAGGGGACTAGCGGATACACCGGGGAGCTGTTTTTT

v_call: TRBV10-1
d_call: TRBD2
j_call: TRBJ2-3
clone_size: few
cdr3_aa: CASSQSGTSTDTQYF
cdr3_nt: TGCGCCAGCAGCCAAAGCGGGACTAGCACAGATACGCAGTATTTT

v_call: TRBV7-4
d_call: -
j_call: TRBJ1-3
clone_size: -
cdr3_aa: CASSYGMGLRSRGSGNTIYF
cdr3_nt: TGTGCCAGCAGCTACGGAATGGGCCTTCGCAGTAGGGGTTCTGGAAACACCATATATTTT

v_call: TRBV27
d_call: TRBD1
j_call: TRBJ2-1
clone_size: -
cdr3_aa: CASSGTGGSYNEQFF
cdr3_nt: TGTGCCAGCAGTGGGACAGGGGGCTCCTACAATGAGCAGTTCTTC

v_call: TRBV28
d_call: TRBD1
j_call: TRBJ2-7
clone_size: -
cdr3_aa: CASSRTGPYEQYF
cdr3_nt: TGTGCCAGCAGCCGGACAGGGCCCTACGAGCAGTACTTC

v_call: TRBV15
d_call: -
j_call: TRBJ2-5
clone_size: -
cdr3_aa: CATSPRDYQETQYF
cdr3_nt: TGTGCCACCAGCCCCCGGGATTATCAAGAGACCCAGTACTTC

v_call: TRBV11-2
d_call: TRBD2
j_call: TRBJ2-7
clone_size: -
cdr3_aa: CASSFGGSYEQYF
cdr3_nt: TGTGCCAGCAGCTTCGGGGGGTCCTACGAGCAGTACTTC

v_call: TRBV7-2
d_call: -
j_call: TRBJ1-2
clone_size: -
cdr3_aa: CASSFSFSDYGYTF
cdr3_nt: TGTGCCAGCAGCTTCTCCTTCTCAGATTATGGCTACACCTTC

v_call: TRBV19
d_call: TRBD1
j_call: TRBJ2-2
clone_size: -
cdr3_aa: CASRDRGSTGELFF
cdr3_nt: TGTGCCAGTAGAGACAGGGGGAGCACCGGGGAGCTGTTTTTT

v_call: TRBV18
d_call: TRBD1
j_call: TRBJ2-1
clone_size: -
cdr3_aa: CASSPPDREIGNEQFF
cdr3_nt: TGTGCCAGCTCACCACCGGACAGGGAAATAGGAAATGAGCAGTTCTTC

v_call: TRBV27
d_call: TRBD1
j_call: TRBJ1-3
clone_size: few
cdr3_aa: CASSSQGWSGNTIYF
cdr3_nt: TGTGCCAGCAGTTCACAGGGGTGGTCTGGAAACACCATATATTTT

v_call: TRBV6-4
d_call: TRBD1
j_call: TRBJ2-3
clone_size: -
cdr3_aa: CASRRQGFGTDTQYF
cdr3_nt: TGTGCCAGCAGAAGACAGGGTTTCGGCACAGATACGCAGTATTTT

v_call: TRBV23-1
d_call: TRBD1
j_call: TRBJ2-7
clone_size: -
cdr3_aa: CASSPGQSYEQYF
cdr3_nt: TGCGCCAGCAGTCCGGGACAGTCGTACGAGCAGTACTTC

v_call: TRBV2
d_call: TRBD1
j_call: TRBJ1-4
clone_size: -
cdr3_aa: CANGGTGYTSGEKLFF
cdr3_nt: TGTGCCAACGGCGGGACAGGGTATACTTCTGGTGAAAAACTGTTTTTT

v_call: TRBV5-6
d_call: -
j_call: TRBJ2-7
clone_size: -
cdr3_aa: CASSGEGGTYEQYF
cdr3_nt: TGTGCCAGCAGCGGGGAGGGGGGAACCTACGAGCAGTACTTC

v_call: TRBV4-2
d_call: TRBD1
j_call: TRBJ2-5
clone_size: -
cdr3_aa: CASSPDRAQETQYF
cdr3_nt: TGTGCCAGCAGCCCGGACAGGGCCCAAGAGACCCAGTACTTC

v_call: TRBV27
d_call: TRBD2
j_call: TRBJ2-1
clone_size: -
cdr3_aa: CASSRKGSGTSANEQFF
cdr3_nt: TGTGCCAGCAGTCGTAAGGGGTCCGGGACTAGCGCAAATGAGCAGTTCTTC

v_call: TRBV2
d_call: -
j_call: TRBJ1-5
clone_size: few
cdr3_aa: CASSADRIGANQPQHF
cdr3_nt: TGTGCCAGCAGCGCCGACAGGATTGGGGCCAATCAGCCCCAGCATTTT

v_call: TRBV7-2
d_call: -
j_call: TRBJ2-3
clone_size: -
cdr3_aa: CASSLEGGGSDTQYF
cdr3_nt: TGTGCCAGCAGCTTAGAGGGAGGGGGATCAGATACGCAGTATTTT